This TCR beta chain was recorded in a study of TIL therapy for anti-PD-1-resistant metastatic lung cancer. Study context: Median patient age was 54, ranging about 38-80 years.

This was the immunoSEQ v3 assay. The data were produced by immunoSEQ multiplex PCR, yet TCRdb's version contains in-frame clones alone and is incomplete. The profile shows approximately 87,000 clones, about three fifths of them singletons. Germline V gene sequence: CDR1 MNHEY, CDR2 SMNVEV (reference sequence). V shed 2 bases and J shed 10 bases, with 15 bases lying between them. The CDR3 covers 15 residues. Time point meaning: pre-treatment sample, taken before nivolumab and TIL therapy. The tumor samples were excised metastases, mostly pleural nodules or supraclavicular lymph nodes. The TCR sequence derives from a person between 25 and 79 years old with non-small cell lung cancer. The genes are TRBV27 and TRBJ1-6; a possible D gene is TRBD1 (5 bases). Sequences were derived from tumor tissue, sampled at baseline. The CDR3 protein is CASSLKVSGVSPLHF. DNA for the CDR3: TGTGCCAGCAGTTTAAAAGTTTCGGGGGTATCACCCCTCCACTTT.